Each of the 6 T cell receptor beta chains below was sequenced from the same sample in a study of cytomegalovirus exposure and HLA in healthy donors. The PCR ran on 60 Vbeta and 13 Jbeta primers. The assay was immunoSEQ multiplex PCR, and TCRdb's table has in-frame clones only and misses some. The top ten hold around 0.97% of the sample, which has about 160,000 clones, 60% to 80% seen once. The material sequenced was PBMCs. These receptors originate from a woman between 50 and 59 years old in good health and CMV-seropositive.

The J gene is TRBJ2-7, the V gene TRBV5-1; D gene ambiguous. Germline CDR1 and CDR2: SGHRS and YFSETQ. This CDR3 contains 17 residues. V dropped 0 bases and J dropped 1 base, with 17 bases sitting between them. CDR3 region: CASSLGVRSSLSYEQYF. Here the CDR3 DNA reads TGCGCCAGCAGCTTGGGGGTTCGGAGTTCCTTATCCTACGAGCAGTACTTC.

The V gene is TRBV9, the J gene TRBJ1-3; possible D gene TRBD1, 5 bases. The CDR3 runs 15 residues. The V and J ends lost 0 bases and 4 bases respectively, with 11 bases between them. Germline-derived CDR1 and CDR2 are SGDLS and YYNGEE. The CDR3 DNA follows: TGTGCCAGCAGCGTAGAGGGGACTCGAGGAAACACCATATATTTT. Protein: CASSVEGTRGNTIYF. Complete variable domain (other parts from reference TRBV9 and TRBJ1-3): DSGVTQTPKHLITATGQRVTLRCSPRSGDLSVYWYQQSLDQGLQFLIQYYNGEERAKGNILERFSAQQFPDLHSELNLSSLELGDSALYFCASSVEGTRGNTIYFGEGSWLTVV.

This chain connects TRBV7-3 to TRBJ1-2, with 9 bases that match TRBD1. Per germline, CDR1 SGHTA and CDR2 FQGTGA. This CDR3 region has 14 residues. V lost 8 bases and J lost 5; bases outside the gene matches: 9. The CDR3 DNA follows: TGTGCCAGCGGGGAACAGGGGGCCATGTATGGCTACACCTTC. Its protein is CASGEQGAMYGYTF.

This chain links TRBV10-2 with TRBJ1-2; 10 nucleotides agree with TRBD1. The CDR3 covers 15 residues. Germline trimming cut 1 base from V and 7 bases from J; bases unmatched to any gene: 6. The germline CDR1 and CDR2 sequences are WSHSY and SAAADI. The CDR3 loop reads CASSEWGTGAGGYTF. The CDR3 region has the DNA TGCGCCAGCAGTGAGTGGGGGACAGGGGCTGGTGGCTACACCTTC.

The CDR3 DNA sequence: TGCAGTCCCCGGGTGAACACTGAAGCTTTCTTT. It codes for CSPRVNTEAFF. V is TRBV20-1 and J is TRBJ1-1; the D is unclear. This CDR3 is 11 amino acids long. Germline values: CDR1 DFQATT, CDR2 SNEGSKA (reference sequence). V dropped 8 bases and J dropped 0 bases, with 7 bases sitting between them.

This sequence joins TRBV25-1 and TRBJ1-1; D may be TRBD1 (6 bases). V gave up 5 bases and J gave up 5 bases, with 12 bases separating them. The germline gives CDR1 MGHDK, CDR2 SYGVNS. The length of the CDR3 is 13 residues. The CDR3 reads CASSKQGSTEAFF. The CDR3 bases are TGTGCCAGCAGTAAACAGGGCTCGACTGAAGCTTTCTTT.